The rows below give T cell receptor beta chains drawn from one sample of a study of T cells after yellow fever vaccination. One entry per CDR3 protein results from TCRdb running MiXCR on the 5' RACE reads. This sample carries some 300,000 distinct CDR3 sequences, 7% to 9% of them seen once, and the ten largest clones take roughly 15%. The input for sequencing was PBMCs, taken approximately 40 days after the first yellow fever vaccination. The receptors were sampled from a man aged 18 to 35 who received the YFV17D yellow fever vaccine. CDR3s include the opening cysteine and the closing phenylalanine or tryptophan. Each record gives: CDR3 DNA, CDR3 protein, clone size, J gene, D gene, V gene, CDR3 length. A D gene is named only where the DNA matches it firmly. The size entry is marked missing in some rows and otherwise reads once, few, many or a size class.

CDR3 DNA: TGCGCCAGCAGCTTAACCCCCTCTGGGGCCAACGTCCTGACTTTC
CDR3 protein: CASSLTPSGANVLTF
clone size: few
J gene: TRBJ2-6
D gene: NA
V gene: TRBV5-1
CDR3 length: 15

CDR3 DNA: TGTGCCACCAGCAGAGTCATGAGTCCGCAGCCCCAGCATTTT
CDR3 protein: CATSRVMSPQPQHF
clone size: few
J gene: TRBJ1-5
D gene: NA
V gene: TRBV15
CDR3 length: 14

CDR3 DNA: TGTGCCAGCAGTCCCACCGGCACCAGGCCCTACAATGAGCAGTTCTTC
CDR3 protein: CASSPTGTRPYNEQFF
clone size: few
J gene: TRBJ2-1
D gene: NA
V gene: TRBV12-3/TRBV12-4
CDR3 length: 16

CDR3 DNA: TGCAGCGTCGGACAGGAAAGCTATGGCTACACCTTC
CDR3 protein: CSVGQESYGYTF
clone size: few
J gene: TRBJ1-2
D gene: TRBD1
V gene: TRBV29-1
CDR3 length: 12

CDR3 DNA: TGTGCCAGCAGGAGGGGACCGGCGAGTGGGGCCCAGTACTTC
CDR3 protein: CASRRGPASGAQYF
clone size: NA
J gene: TRBJ2-5
D gene: NA
V gene: TRBV2
CDR3 length: 14

CDR3 DNA: TGCGCCAGCAGTTTCGTGGGGGGGCGGCAAGATACGCAGTATTTT
CDR3 protein: CASSFVGGRQDTQYF
clone size: NA
J gene: TRBJ2-3
D gene: NA
V gene: TRBV5-1
CDR3 length: 15

CDR3 DNA: TGTGCCATCAGTGCACAGACCAACACCGGGGAGCTGTTTTTT
CDR3 protein: CAISAQTNTGELFF
clone size: few
J gene: TRBJ2-2
D gene: NA
V gene: TRBV10-3
CDR3 length: 14

CDR3 DNA: TGTGCCAGCAGCTTTGGTGTCCAAGATACGCAGTATTTT
CDR3 protein: CASSFGVQDTQYF
clone size: few
J gene: TRBJ2-3
D gene: NA
V gene: TRBV5-8
CDR3 length: 13

CDR3 DNA: TGTGCCAGCACCGATGGCCCCGAAGAGACCCAGTACTTC
CDR3 protein: CASTDGPEETQYF
clone size: few
J gene: TRBJ2-5
D gene: NA
V gene: TRBV7-6
CDR3 length: 13

CDR3 DNA: TGTGCCAGCTCCCAAGATCCGGGGCGATCTTCACCCCTCCACTTT
CDR3 protein: CASSQDPGRSSPLHF
clone size: few
J gene: TRBJ1-6
D gene: NA
V gene: TRBV3-1
CDR3 length: 15

CDR3 DNA: TGTGCCACACGGACAGTTCCCTACGAGCAGTACTTC
CDR3 protein: CATRTVPYEQYF
clone size: few
J gene: TRBJ2-7
D gene: NA
V gene: TRBV28
CDR3 length: 12

CDR3 DNA: TGTGCCAGCAGCTTGGTTTATGGGGAAGAGACCCAGTACTTC
CDR3 protein: CASSLVYGEETQYF
clone size: NA
J gene: TRBJ2-5
D gene: NA
V gene: TRBV5-4
CDR3 length: 14

CDR3 DNA: TGCGCCAGCAGCTTCAGTCAGGTCCACACAGATACGCAGTATTTT
CDR3 protein: CASSFSQVHTDTQYF
clone size: NA
J gene: TRBJ2-3
D gene: NA
V gene: TRBV5-1
CDR3 length: 15

CDR3 DNA: TGCGCCAGCAGGGACAGGGTTGGGAACACTGAAGCTTTCTTT
CDR3 protein: CASRDRVGNTEAFF
clone size: NA
J gene: TRBJ1-1
D gene: TRBD1
V gene: TRBV5-1
CDR3 length: 14

CDR3 DNA: TGTGCCTTCTACAGGGGTTCGTATGGCTACACCTTC
CDR3 protein: CAFYRGSYGYTF
clone size: NA
J gene: TRBJ1-2
D gene: TRBD1
V gene: TRBV24-1
CDR3 length: 12

CDR3 DNA: TGCAGTGCTACCCCGCGGGGGCTCGACAATGAGCAGTTCTTC
CDR3 protein: CSATPRGLDNEQFF
clone size: NA
J gene: TRBJ2-1
D gene: NA
V gene: TRBV20-1
CDR3 length: 14

CDR3 DNA: TGTGCCAGCAGTTACCAGGGGATGACGTCCTACACCTTC
CDR3 protein: CASSYQGMTSYTF
clone size: few
J gene: TRBJ1-2
D gene: NA
V gene: TRBV6-2/TRBV6-3
CDR3 length: 13

CDR3 DNA: TGTGCCAGCAGCCGCCCGCTTGGTACGCAGTATTTT
CDR3 protein: CASSRPLGTQYF
clone size: NA
J gene: TRBJ2-3
D gene: NA
V gene: TRBV4-2
CDR3 length: 12

CDR3 DNA: TGTGCCAGCAGCGCAGAAATAGGGTTTACTGGAAACACCATATATTTT
CDR3 protein: CASSAEIGFTGNTIYF
clone size: many
J gene: TRBJ1-3
D gene: NA
V gene: TRBV3-1
CDR3 length: 16

CDR3 DNA: TGTGCCAGCTCACCACCGACAAATACGCAGTATTTT
CDR3 protein: CASSPPTNTQYF
clone size: NA
J gene: TRBJ2-3
D gene: NA
V gene: TRBV18
CDR3 length: 12